The rows below give T cell receptor beta chains drawn from one sample of a study of OX40 agonist ivuxolimab in advanced cancers. Clones were read by immunoSEQ multiplex PCR, and TCRdb kept only the in-frame ones, dropping some. The sample consists of some 86,000 clones, about 85% of them appearing once. The sample in question was CD4+ or CD8+ T cells sorted from blood, obtained in a trial of the OX40 agonist ivuxolimab. These receptors all stem from an adult with an advanced solid tumor such as melanoma, head and neck, liver or kidney cancer. Each CDR3 is given with its conserved first and last residue. D genes are given only for firm matches. The listing skips clone size in some rows; elsewhere it reads once, few, many or a size class.

J gene,CDR3 length,D gene,V gene,clone size,CDR3 DNA,CDR3 protein
TRBJ2-1,14,TRBD2,TRBV9,.,TGTGCCAGCAGCGCGGATCGGGGGGTCAATGAGCAGTTCTTC,CASSADRGVNEQFF
TRBJ2-7,15,.,TRBV28,once,TGTGCCAGCAGAAATCCCACAGGGTCAGGATACGAGCAGTACTTC,CASRNPTGSGYEQYF
TRBJ2-1,16,TRBD2,TRBV19,.,TGTGCCAGTGGGACTAGCGGGCTTAGCTCCTACAATGAGCAGTTCTTC,CASGTSGLSSYNEQFF
TRBJ2-7,14,.,TRBV11-3,.,TGTGCCAGCAGTATCCTCTACAGGTCCTACGAGCAGTACTTC,CASSILYRSYEQYF
TRBJ1-1,14,.,TRBV5-6,.,TGTGCCAGCAGCCCCATACAGTTCGGGACTGAAGCTTTCTTT,CASSPIQFGTEAFF
TRBJ1-2,16,.,TRBV4-3,.,TGCGCCAGCAGCCAACGAGTCAGTGAGGGGGGGTATGGCTACACCTTC,CASSQRVSEGGYGYTF
TRBJ2-7,14,.,TRBV6-6,.,TGTGCCAGCAGGCCCGGACTCACCTCCTACGAGCAGTACTTC,CASRPGLTSYEQYF
TRBJ2-1,16,TRBD2,TRBV7-2,.,TGTGCCAGCAGCTCACCGGGACTAGCGGGAGGCAATGAGCAGTTCTTC,CASSSPGLAGGNEQFF
TRBJ1-3,19,TRBD1,TRBV7-6,.,TGTGCCAGCAGCTTAATCCGGGACAGGGGGAGCGGCTCTGGAAACACCATATATTTT,CASSLIRDRGSGSGNTIYF
TRBJ1-1,13,.,TRBV11-2,.,TGTGCCAGCAGCTTAGTGGGGGGCACTGAAGCTTTCTTT,CASSLVGGTEAFF
TRBJ2-3,16,TRBD2,TRBV2,.,TGTGCCAGCAGCACTGGACTAGCGGGAGCGGCTGATACGCAGTATTTT,CASSTGLAGAADTQYF
TRBJ1-3,15,.,TRBV6-5,once,TGTGCCAGCAGTTACTCGATCTCTAACGGAAACACCATATATTTT,CASSYSISNGNTIYF
TRBJ1-1,15,.,TRBV5-4,.,TGTGCCAGCAGCCCCCCGGGGGGGTTAGGCACTGAAGCTTTCTTT,CASSPPGGLGTEAFF
TRBJ2-3,15,TRBD2,TRBV27,.,TGTGCCAGCAGTTTACTAGCGGCTCACACAGATACGCAGTATTTT,CASSLLAAHTDTQYF
TRBJ2-7,14,.,TRBV30,.,TGTGCCTATTGCCCCCTCCAGGGTGGTTACGAGCAGTACTTC,CAYCPLQGGYEQYF
TRBJ1-2,15,TRBD1,TRBV6-1,.,TGTGCCAGCAGTGAATCAGGGACAGGGGTCGATGGCTACACCTTC,CASSESGTGVDGYTF
TRBJ1-5,12,.,TRBV2,.,TGTGCCAGCCTGGGCATCAATCAGCCCCAGCATTTT,CASLGINQPQHF
TRBJ2-1,15,.,TRBV7-3,.,TGTGCCAGCAGCTCAGGGCGGGCTGGGTACAATGAGCAGTTCTTC,CASSSGRAGYNEQFF
TRBJ2-5,13,.,TRBV6-5,.,TGTGCCAGCAGTTACTCAGAGGAAGAGACCCAGTACTTC,CASSYSEEETQYF
TRBJ2-1,12,.,TRBV6-5,.,TGTGCCAGCAGCCCTGGGGGGAGGGAGCAGTTCTTC,CASSPGGREQFF
TRBJ2-3,13,.,TRBV5-1,.,TGCGCCAGCAGCTGGGGTCGAGCAGATACGCAGTATTTT,CASSWGRADTQYF
TRBJ2-1,13,.,TRBV6-5,once,TGTGCCAGCAGTTACTCGGGGTACAATGAGCAGTTCTTC,CASSYSGYNEQFF
TRBJ1-4,13,TRBD1,TRBV10-3,.,TGTGCCATCAGAGGACAGGGGGGTGAAAAACTGTTTTTT,CAIRGQGGEKLFF
TRBJ2-6,17,.,TRBV27,few,TGTGCCAGCAGTGACTTGGACAGATACTCTGGGGCCAACGTCCTGACTTTC,CASSDLDRYSGANVLTF
TRBJ2-3,14,TRBD1,TRBV6-5,.,TGTGCCAGCAGTTACGCAGGGGGTGCAGATACGCAGTATTTT,CASSYAGGADTQYF
TRBJ2-1,16,.,TRBV13,.,TGTGCCAGCAGCACCCCGTGGAGGGACGATAGCAATGAGCAGTTCTTC,CASSTPWRDDSNEQFF
TRBJ1-5,15,TRBD1,TRBV10-2,.,TGCGCCAGCAGTGATTACAGGGGTAGCAATCAGCCCCAGCATTTT,CASSDYRGSNQPQHF
TRBJ2-7,11,.,TRBV28,.,TGTGCCAGCAGTTCACCCCTCGAGCAGTACTTC,CASSSPLEQYF
TRBJ2-5,14,.,TRBV15,.,TGTGCCACCAGCCCAGGGTTGGGTGGCGAGACCCAGTACTTC,CATSPGLGGETQYF
TRBJ2-5,11,.,TRBV20-1,.,TGCAGTGCTAGAGATTGGGAGACCCAGTACTTC,CSARDWETQYF